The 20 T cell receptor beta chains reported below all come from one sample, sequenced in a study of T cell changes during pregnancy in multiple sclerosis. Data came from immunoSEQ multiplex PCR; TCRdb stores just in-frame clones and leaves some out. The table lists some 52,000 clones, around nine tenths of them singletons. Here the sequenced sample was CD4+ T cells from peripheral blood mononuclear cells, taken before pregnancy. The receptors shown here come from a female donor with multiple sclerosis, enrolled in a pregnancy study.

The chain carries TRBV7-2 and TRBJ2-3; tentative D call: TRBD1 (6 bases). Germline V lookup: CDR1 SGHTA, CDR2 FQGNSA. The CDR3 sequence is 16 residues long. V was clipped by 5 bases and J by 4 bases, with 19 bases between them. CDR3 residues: CASSQGRRQTADTQYF. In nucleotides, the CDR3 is TGTGCCAGCAGCCAGGGGAGAAGACAGACCGCAGATACGCAGTATTTT.

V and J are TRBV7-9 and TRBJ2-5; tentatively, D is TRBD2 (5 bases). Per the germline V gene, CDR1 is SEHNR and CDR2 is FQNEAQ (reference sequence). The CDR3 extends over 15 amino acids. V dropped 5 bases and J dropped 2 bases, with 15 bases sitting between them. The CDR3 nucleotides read TGTGCCAGCAGCCCCGGAGCGGTTGAACAAGAGACCCAGTACTTC. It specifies CASSPGAVEQETQYF. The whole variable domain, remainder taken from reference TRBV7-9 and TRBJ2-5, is DTGVSQNPRHKITKRGQNVTFRCDPISEHNRLYWYRQTLGQGPEFLTYFQNEAQLEKSRLLSDRFSAERPKGSFSTLEIQRTEQGDSAMYLCASSPGAVEQETQYFGPGTRLLVL.

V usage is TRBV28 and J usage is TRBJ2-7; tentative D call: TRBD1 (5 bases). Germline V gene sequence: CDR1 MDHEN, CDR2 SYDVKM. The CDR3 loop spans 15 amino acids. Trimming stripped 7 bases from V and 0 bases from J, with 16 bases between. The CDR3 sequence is CASKRQPTNSYEQYF. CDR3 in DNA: TGTGCCAGCAAAAGACAGCCTACAAACTCCTACGAGCAGTACTTC.

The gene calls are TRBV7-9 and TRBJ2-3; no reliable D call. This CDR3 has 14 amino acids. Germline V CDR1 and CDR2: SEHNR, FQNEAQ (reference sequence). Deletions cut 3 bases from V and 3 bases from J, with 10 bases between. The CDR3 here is CASSFSSRTDTQYF. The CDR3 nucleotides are TGTGCCAGCAGCTTCTCCTCTAGGACAGATACGCAGTATTTT.

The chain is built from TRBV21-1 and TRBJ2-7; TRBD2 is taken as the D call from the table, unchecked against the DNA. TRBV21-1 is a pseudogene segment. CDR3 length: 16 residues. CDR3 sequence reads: CASSILASGIRHEQYF. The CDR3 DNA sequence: TGTGCCAGCAGCATACTAGCTAGCGGGATACGCCACGAGCAGTACTTC.

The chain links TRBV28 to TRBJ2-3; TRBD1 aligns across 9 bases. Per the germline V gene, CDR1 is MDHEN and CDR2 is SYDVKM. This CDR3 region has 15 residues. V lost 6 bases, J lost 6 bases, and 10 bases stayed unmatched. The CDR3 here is CASRTQGAAKDTQYF. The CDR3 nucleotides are TGTGCCAGCAGGACACAGGGGGCCGCTAAGGATACGCAGTATTTT.

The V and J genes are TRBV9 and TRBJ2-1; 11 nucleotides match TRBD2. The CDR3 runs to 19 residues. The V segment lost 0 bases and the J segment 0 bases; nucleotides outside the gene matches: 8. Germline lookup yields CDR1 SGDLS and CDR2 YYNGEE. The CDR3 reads CASSVAGTSGSSSYNEQFF. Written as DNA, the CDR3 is TGTGCCAGCAGCGTAGCCGGTACTAGCGGGAGCAGCTCCTACAATGAGCAGTTCTTC.

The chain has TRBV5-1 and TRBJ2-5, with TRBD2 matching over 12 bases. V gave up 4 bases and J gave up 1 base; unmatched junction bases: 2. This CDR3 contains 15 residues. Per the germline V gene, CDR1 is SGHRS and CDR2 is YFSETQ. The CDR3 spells CASSPGLAGQETQYF. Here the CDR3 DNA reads TGCGCCAGCAGCCCGGGACTAGCGGGCCAAGAGACCCAGTACTTC.

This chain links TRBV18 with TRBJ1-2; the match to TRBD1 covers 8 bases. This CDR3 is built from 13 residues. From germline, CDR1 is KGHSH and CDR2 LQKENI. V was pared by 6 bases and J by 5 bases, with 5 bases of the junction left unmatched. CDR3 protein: CASSPRQGYGYTF. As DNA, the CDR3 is TGTGCCAGCTCCCCTCGACAGGGGTATGGCTACACCTTC.

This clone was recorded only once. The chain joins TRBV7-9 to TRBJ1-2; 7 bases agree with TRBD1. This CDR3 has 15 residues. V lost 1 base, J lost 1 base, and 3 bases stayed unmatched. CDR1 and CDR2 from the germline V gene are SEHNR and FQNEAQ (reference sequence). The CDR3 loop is CASSLETGINYGYTF. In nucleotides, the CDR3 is TGTGCCAGCAGCTTAGAGACAGGGATTAACTATGGCTACACCTTC.

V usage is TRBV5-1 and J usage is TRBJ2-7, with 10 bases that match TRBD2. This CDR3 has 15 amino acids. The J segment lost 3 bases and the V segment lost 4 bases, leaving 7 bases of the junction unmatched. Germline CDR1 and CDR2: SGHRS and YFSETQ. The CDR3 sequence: CASSPRLAGVYEQYF. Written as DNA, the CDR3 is TGCGCCAGCAGCCCCCGTCTAGCGGGAGTCTACGAGCAGTACTTC. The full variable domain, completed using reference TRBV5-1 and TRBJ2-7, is KAGVTQTPRYLIKTRGQQVTLSCSPISGHRSVSWYQQTPGQGLQFLFEYFSETQRNKGNFPGRFSGRQFSNSRSEMNVSTLELGDSALYLCASSPRLAGVYEQYFGPGTRLTVT.

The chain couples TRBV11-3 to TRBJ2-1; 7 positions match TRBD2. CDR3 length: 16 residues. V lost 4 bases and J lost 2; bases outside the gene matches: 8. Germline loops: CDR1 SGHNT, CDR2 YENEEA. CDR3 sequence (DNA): TGTGCCAGCAGCTCAGGACTAGTAGGGACCTACAATGAGCAGTTCTTC. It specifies CASSSGLVGTYNEQFF.

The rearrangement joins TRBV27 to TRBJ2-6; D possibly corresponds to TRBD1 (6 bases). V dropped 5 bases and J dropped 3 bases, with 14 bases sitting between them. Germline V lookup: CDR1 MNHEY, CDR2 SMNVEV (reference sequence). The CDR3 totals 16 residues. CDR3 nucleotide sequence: TGTGCCAGCAGTATATTACAGGGAAGTGGGGCCAACGTCCTGACTTTC. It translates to CASSILQGSGANVLTF.

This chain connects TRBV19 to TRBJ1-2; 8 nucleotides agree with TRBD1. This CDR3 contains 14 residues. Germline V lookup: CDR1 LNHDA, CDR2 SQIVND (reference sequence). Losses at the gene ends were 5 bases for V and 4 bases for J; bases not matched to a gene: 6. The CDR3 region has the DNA TGTGCCAGTAGTTCCAAACAGGGGGTCTATGGCTACACCTTC. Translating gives CASSSKQGVYGYTF.

Here the CDR3 reads CASSFSLAGRIGNQPQHF. CDR3 nucleotide sequence: TGTGCCAGCAGCTTCTCATTGGCGGGTAGGATCGGCAATCAGCCCCAGCATTTT. The V and J genes are TRBV7-9 and TRBJ1-5; no clear D gene. Germline CDR1 is SEHNR and CDR2 is FQNEAQ (reference sequence). V lost 3 bases and J lost 2, with 20 bases in between. This CDR3 has 18 residues.

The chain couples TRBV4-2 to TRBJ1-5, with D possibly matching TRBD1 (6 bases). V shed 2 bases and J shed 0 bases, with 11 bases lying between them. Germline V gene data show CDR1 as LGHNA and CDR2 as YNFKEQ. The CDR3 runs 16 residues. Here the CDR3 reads CASSQFGRGSNQPQHF. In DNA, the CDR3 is TGTGCCAGCAGCCAATTCGGCAGGGGTAGCAATCAGCCCCAGCATTTT.

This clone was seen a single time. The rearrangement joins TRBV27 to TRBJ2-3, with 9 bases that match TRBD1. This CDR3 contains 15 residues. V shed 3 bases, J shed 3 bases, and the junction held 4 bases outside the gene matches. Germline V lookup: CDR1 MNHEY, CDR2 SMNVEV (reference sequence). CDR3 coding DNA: TGTGCCAGCAGTTTGGGGACAGGGTCGACAGATACGCAGTATTTT. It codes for CASSLGTGSTDTQYF.

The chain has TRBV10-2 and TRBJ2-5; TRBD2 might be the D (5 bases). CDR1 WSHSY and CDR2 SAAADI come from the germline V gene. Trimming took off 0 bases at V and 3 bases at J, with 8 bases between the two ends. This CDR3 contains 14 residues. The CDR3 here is CASSESWREETQYF. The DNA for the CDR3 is TGCGCCAGCAGTGAGTCGTGGCGGGAAGAGACCCAGTACTTC.

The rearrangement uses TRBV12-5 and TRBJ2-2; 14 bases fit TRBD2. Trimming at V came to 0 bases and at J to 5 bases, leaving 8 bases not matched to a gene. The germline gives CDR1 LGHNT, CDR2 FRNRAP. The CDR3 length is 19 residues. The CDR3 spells CASGLVLGTSGSMTGELFF. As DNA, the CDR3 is TGTGCTAGTGGTTTGGTACTAGGGACTAGCGGGAGTATGACCGGGGAGCTGTTTTTT.

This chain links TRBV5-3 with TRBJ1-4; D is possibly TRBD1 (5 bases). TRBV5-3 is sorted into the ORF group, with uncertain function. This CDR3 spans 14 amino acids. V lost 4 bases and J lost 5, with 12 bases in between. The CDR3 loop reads CARSVLGRNEKLFF. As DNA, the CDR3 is TGTGCCAGAAGCGTGTTGGGGCGGAATGAAAAACTGTTTTTT.